Presented here are 27 T cell receptor beta chains from one specimen sequenced in a study of blood T cell repertoires in COVID-19. The protocol was immunoSEQ multiplex PCR, while the TCRdb copy is restricted to in-frame clones and leaves out a portion. Here the sample spans some 280,000 clones, about 89% being singletons. Sequenced input: peripheral blood. The receptors derive from a woman aged 40 to 50 who had recovered from COVID-19.

This chain joins TRBV9 and TRBJ2-1; TRBD2 matches 10 bases. Trimming cost V 1 base and J 7 bases; bases outside gene matches: 11. From germline, CDR1 is SGDLS and CDR2 YYNGEE. The CDR3 sequence is 17 residues long. The CDR3 DNA reads as TGTGCCAGCAGCGTATTTTTGTCGAGCGGGGGGGAGAATGAGCAGTTCTTC. This gives the protein CASSVFLSSGGENEQFF.

This clone has a handful of counts. The chain is built from TRBV2 and TRBJ1-4; weak D call: TRBD1 (5 bases). This CDR3 contains 12 residues. The germline V gene has CDR1 SNHLY and CDR2 FYNNEI. Trimming cost V 4 bases and J 12 bases, with 12 bases left between them. The CDR3 protein is CASSGTGLQLFF. CDR3 nucleotide sequence: TGTGCCAGCAGTGGCACAGGCCTACAACTGTTTTTT.

This chain links TRBV3-1 (or the pseudogene TRBV3-2) with TRBJ2-7, with a weak D call TRBD2 (5 bases). The V and J ends lost 2 bases and 4 bases respectively, with 24 bases between them. Germline V lookup: CDR1 LGHDT, CDR2 YNNKEL (reference sequence). The CDR3 spans 18 residues. The CDR3, as DNA: TGTGCCAGCAGCCAAAGGGCTGCTAGCCTAGCTCGGAGTTACGAGCAGTACTTC. Protein sequence: CASSQRAASLARSYEQYF.

On this clone: One junction end disagrees with the germline gene, perhaps due to a read error. CDR3 loop: CASSPGLAGGTGELFF. CDR3 DNA: TGTGCTAGCAGTCCTGGACTAGCGGGAGGGACCGGGGAGCTGTTTTTT. The chain uses TRBV7-7 and TRBJ2-2; 15 bases line up with TRBD2. The CDR3 contains 16 residues. Germline-derived CDR1 and CDR2 are SSHAT and FNYEAQ (reference sequence).

CDR3 amino acids: CASSPGTGGYNEKLFF. CDR3 coding DNA: TGTGCCAGCAGCCCTGGGACAGGCGGTTATAATGAAAAACTGTTTTTT. The chain has TRBV7-2 and TRBJ1-4, with 8 bases lining up with TRBD1. Germline trimming cut 5 bases from V and 4 bases from J; bases unmatched to any gene: 9. The germline V gene has CDR1 SGHTA and CDR2 FQGNSA. This CDR3 region has 16 residues.

The V call is TRBV28, the J call TRBJ2-1; 7 nucleotides match TRBD1. CDR1 and CDR2 from the germline V gene are MDHEN and SYDVKM. V was pared by 7 bases and J by 6 bases, with 12 bases of the junction left unmatched. The CDR3 consists of 15 residues. DNA of the CDR3: TGTGCCAGCATTGAGAGGGGGCTGGTGGGCAATGAGCAGTTCTTC. Its protein is CASIERGLVGNEQFF.

The chain uses TRBV4-1 and TRBJ2-2, with D perhaps matching TRBD1 (6 bases). V lost 0 bases and J lost 7, with 18 bases in between. Germline-derived CDR1 and CDR2 are MGHRA and YSYEKL. The CDR3 extends over 17 amino acids. CDR3 coding DNA: TGCGCCAGCAGCCAAGATCAGGTTGGCAGGGGCGGCGGGGAGCTGTTTTTT. Translating gives CASSQDQVGRGGGELFF.

J is TRBJ2-5 and V is TRBV19; 12 bases are shared with TRBD1. CDR1 and CDR2 (germline): LNHDA, SQIVND (reference sequence). The CDR3 covers 15 residues. J was trimmed by 5 bases and V by 4 bases; bases with no gene match: 5. CDR3 sequence reads: CASSRGQGAGETQYF. The CDR3 DNA follows: TGTGCCAGTAGTAGGGGACAGGGGGCCGGGGAGACCCAGTACTTC.

V gene TRBV7-2 combines with J gene TRBJ2-1; 8 positions match TRBD2. The V gene's germline CDR1 is SGHTA and CDR2 FQGNSA. This CDR3 spans 15 amino acids. V shed 2 bases and J 5 bases; nucleotides not matched to a gene: 5. The CDR3 region has the DNA TGTGCCAGCAGCTTAAGTCTAGCGGGCCACAATGAGCAGTTCTTC. This gives the protein CASSLSLAGHNEQFF.

The chain combines TRBV30 with TRBJ1-3, with D perhaps TRBD1 (6 bases). Trimming left V 2 bases short and J 3 bases short, with 14 bases between. CDR3 length equals 15 residues. The V gene's germline CDR1 is GTSNPN and CDR2 SVGIG (reference sequence). CDR3 nucleotide sequence: TGTGCCTGGAGTTCCCCAGGGGTCGGTGGAAACACCATATATTTT. Translation gives CAWSSPGVGGNTIYF.

The genes are TRBV6-5 and TRBJ2-7; D is possibly TRBD2 (5 bases). The length of the CDR3 is 14 residues. Germline V gene data show CDR1 as MNHEY and CDR2 as SVGAGI. V was shortened by 2 bases and J by 3 bases, with 11 bases between the two germline ends. DNA for the CDR3: TGTGCCAGCAGTTACCGATCGGGGTTCTACGAGCAGTACTTC. The encoded protein is CASSYRSGFYEQYF.

The V gene is TRBV18, the J gene TRBJ2-7; TRBD1 is a possible D gene (5 bases). The ends were cut back, 4 bases at V and 6 bases at J, with 13 bases in the middle. This CDR3 has 13 amino acids. Germline-derived CDR1 and CDR2 are KGHSH and LQKENI. The CDR3 region has the DNA TGTGCCAGCTCACAAGGGGCGGCGCGCGAGCAGTACTTC. This translates into CASSQGAAREQYF.

The V gene is TRBV15, the J gene TRBJ2-7; TRBD2 aligns across 13 bases. Germline V gene data show CDR1 as LNHNV and CDR2 as YYDKDF (reference sequence). The J segment lost 7 bases and the V segment lost 7 bases, leaving 4 bases of the junction unmatched. This CDR3 spans 13 amino acids. As DNA, the CDR3 is TGTGCCACCAACCCGGGACTAGCGGGGGAGCAGTACTTC. This encodes CATNPGLAGEQYF.

A single count supports this clone. This rearrangement joins TRBV5-1 to TRBJ2-2; D unclear. Germline loops: CDR1 SGHRS, CDR2 YFSETQ. CDR3 size: 14 residues. V lost 2 bases to trimming and J lost 3 bases, with 8 bases between them. CDR3 sequence (DNA): TGCGCCAGCAGCTTCGGCGCGGACACCGGGGAGCTGTTTTTT. This sequence encodes CASSFGADTGELFF.

This chain links TRBV29-1 with TRBJ2-7; 8 bases are a match to TRBD2. Per the germline V gene, CDR1 is SQVTM and CDR2 is ANQGSEA. The CDR3 runs to 15 residues. V shed 5 bases and J 6 bases; nucleotides not matched to a gene: 15. The CDR3 region has the DNA TGCAGCGTTCGCCCTCGGGGGGGCACTTCGGGCGAGCAGTACTTC. Its translation is CSVRPRGGTSGEQYF.

The chain employs TRBV7-9 and TRBJ2-3; 8 bases fit TRBD1. The CDR3 loop spans 15 amino acids. Losses at the gene ends were 4 bases for V and 6 bases for J; bases not matched to a gene: 9. Germline-derived CDR1 and CDR2 are SEHNR and FQNEAQ (reference sequence). The CDR3 bases are TGTGCCAGCAGCTACAGGGACAGGATAGTGGATACGCAGTATTTT. It yields the protein CASSYRDRIVDTQYF.

The V call is TRBV7-3, the J call TRBJ2-3; perhaps TRBD1 as D (6 bases). V gave up 0 bases and J gave up 6 bases, with 16 bases separating them. From germline, CDR1 is SGHTA and CDR2 FQGTGA. This CDR3 spans 16 amino acids. CDR3 sequence reads: CASSLTPGRGTDTQYF. The CDR3 DNA sequence: TGTGCCAGCAGCTTAACTCCGGGCAGGGGTACTGATACGCAGTATTTT.

V usage is TRBV19 and J usage is TRBJ2-5, with D tentatively TRBD1 (6 bases). Trimming took 2 bases from V and 0 from J, leaving 10 bases between them. Germline loops: CDR1 LNHDA, CDR2 SQIVND (reference sequence). The CDR3 runs to 15 residues. CDR3: CASSIWGQNQETQYF. CDR3 sequence (DNA): TGTGCCAGTAGTATATGGGGGCAGAACCAAGAGACCCAGTACTTC.

The V call is TRBV4-1, the J call TRBJ2-5; 9 bases agree with TRBD2. CDR3 size: 16 residues. J was trimmed by 6 bases and V by 0 bases; bases with no gene match: 8. In germline, CDR1 is MGHRA, CDR2 YSYEKL. DNA for the CDR3: TGCGCCAGCAGCCAAGAACCCGGACTAGCGTCACAGACCCAGTACTTC. The encoded protein is CASSQEPGLASQTQYF.

In this sample, this clone turned up once. The chain combines TRBV9 with TRBJ1-4; 8 nucleotides align to TRBD1. J gave up 8 bases and V 4 bases, and 7 bases lay outside the gene matches. Germline V gene sequence: CDR1 SGDLS, CDR2 YYNGEE. This CDR3 region has 14 residues. Here the CDR3 DNA reads TGTGCCAGCAGCCCTCGGACAGGGAGGGAAAAACTGTTTTTT. It codes for CASSPRTGREKLFF.

The chain couples TRBV19 to TRBJ1-1; 7 nucleotides align to TRBD1. CDR1 is LNHDA and CDR2 is SQIVND in the germline V gene (reference sequence). V shed 2 bases, J shed 6 bases, and the junction held 6 bases outside the gene matches. The CDR3 length is 14 residues. CDR3 nucleotide sequence: TGTGCCAGTAGTATAATCGACAGGGTGGCTGAAGCTTTCTTT. Protein sequence: CASSIIDRVAEAFF.

The V and J genes are TRBV5-1 and TRBJ2-7; D is undetermined. The CDR3 has 15 residues. V was trimmed by 4 bases and J by 0 bases, leaving 14 bases between them. Germline lookup yields CDR1 SGHRS and CDR2 YFSETQ. CDR3 DNA: TGCGCCAGCAGCCCCACTCGTCCTAGCTCCTACGAGCAGTACTTC. Protein: CASSPTRPSSYEQYF.

This clone is a singleton in its sample. The rearrangement uses TRBV7-3 and TRBJ2-2; D is undetermined. This CDR3 is 14 amino acids long. CDR1 is SGHTA, CDR2 FQGTGA, per germline. Trimming took 5 bases from V and 3 from J, leaving 10 bases between them. CDR3 sequence reads: CASSAPTDTGELFF. DNA for the CDR3: TGTGCCAGCAGCGCCCCTACGGACACCGGGGAGCTGTTTTTT.

This chain joins TRBV5-1 and TRBJ2-4, with D maybe TRBD2 (6 bases). The V gene's germline CDR1 is SGHRS and CDR2 YFSETQ. V was cut by 2 bases and J by 7 bases, with 10 bases left in between. This CDR3 has 13 residues. CDR3 in DNA: TGCGCCAGCAGCTTAACGGGGGTGAACATTCAGTACTTC. This codes for CASSLTGVNIQYF.

The chain employs TRBV14 and TRBJ2-7, with 8 positions matching TRBD1. CDR3 length: 14 residues. With V trimmed by 4 bases and J by 6 bases, 8 bases remained unmatched. Per germline, CDR1 SGHDN and CDR2 FVKESK. The CDR3 bases are TGTGCCAGCAGCCCTTCCGGACAGGGTACCGAGCAGTACTTC. Its protein product is CASSPSGQGTEQYF.

CDR3 protein: CASSREGSSGNTIYF. The DNA for the CDR3 is TGCGCCAGCAGCCGGGAGGGGAGCTCTGGAAACACCATATATTTT. The chain joins TRBV5-1 to TRBJ1-3, with D possibly matching TRBD1 (5 bases). The V gene lost 4 bases and the J gene lost 0 bases, with 11 bases spanning the gap. This CDR3 has 15 residues. Germline loops: CDR1 SGHRS, CDR2 YFSETQ.

The J gene is TRBJ2-3, the V gene TRBV19, with 10 bases matching TRBD2. CDR1 is LNHDA and CDR2 is SQIVND in the germline V gene (reference sequence). The CDR3 length is 14 residues. V was pared by 5 bases and J by 4 bases, with 3 bases of the junction left unmatched. CDR3 residues: CASSSLAGADTQYF. The CDR3 region has the DNA TGTGCCAGTAGTTCCCTAGCGGGAGCAGATACGCAGTATTTT.